Below are 27 T cell receptor beta chains sequenced from a single sample in a study of T cells after posttransplantation cyclophosphamide. Only in-frame clones appear in the TCRdb table, and some are missing; sequencing was by immunoSEQ multiplex PCR. The top ten clones hold approximately 2.7% of a sample with under 75,000 clones, around 93% of them seen once. Sequences were obtained from PBMCs. Source of these receptors: a woman aged 25-40 years in good health and a related stem cell transplant donor.

The chain recombines TRBV5-1 with TRBJ1-1; tentative D call: TRBD1 (6 bases). The CDR3 covers 14 residues. Deletions cut 5 bases from V and 5 bases from J, with 16 bases between. Germline CDR1 is SGHRS and CDR2 is YFSETQ. This chain's CDR3 is CASRSQQGWTEAFF. In DNA, the CDR3 is TGCGCCAGCAGATCCCAACAGGGTTGGACTGAAGCTTTCTTT.

The chain has TRBV7-9 and TRBJ1-4; D is unclear. CDR1 is SEHNR and CDR2 is FQNEAQ in the germline V gene (reference sequence). This CDR3 is 16 amino acids long. Trimming removed 4 bases from V and 8 bases from J, with 20 bases in between. CDR3 sequence: CASSSRQREVGEKLFF. In DNA, the CDR3 is TGTGCCAGCAGCTCACGACAAAGGGAGGTTGGGGAAAAACTGTTTTTT. Based on the CDR3 plus reference TRBV7-9 and TRBJ1-4, the full variable domain is DTGVSQNPRHKITKRGQNVTFRCDPISEHNRLYWYRQTLGQGPEFLTYFQNEAQLEKSRLLSDRFSAERPKGSFSTLEIQRTEQGDSAMYLCASSSRQREVGEKLFFGSGTQLSVL.

The chain carries TRBV29-1 and TRBJ2-1; 10 bases fit TRBD2. Germline lookup yields CDR1 SQVTM and CDR2 ANQGSEA. The trim removed 7 bases at V and 8 bases at J, leaving 11 bases unmatched. CDR3 length: 14 residues. The CDR3 DNA follows: TGCAGCGGTGTGATAGCGGGGGGCTTCCATGAGCAGTTCTTC. Protein product: CSGVIAGGFHEQFF.

The chain has TRBV11-2 and TRBJ2-7; no definite D call. This CDR3 has 13 amino acids. V was pared by 1 base and J by 3 bases, with 7 bases between. Germline V lookup: CDR1 SGHAT, CDR2 FQNNGV. The CDR3 DNA is TGTGCCAGCAGCTTAGGAACGGACTACGAGCAGTACTTC. Translated: CASSLGTDYEQYF.

The chain carries TRBV4-2 and TRBJ1-5, with 10 bases identical to TRBD1. Germline loops: CDR1 LGHNA, CDR2 YNFKEQ. This CDR3 has 19 residues. V shed 3 bases and J 0 bases; nucleotides not matched to a gene: 11. CDR3 in DNA: TGTGCCAGCAGCCAGTTTATGGACAGGGGGGTTTATAGCAATCAGCCCCAGCATTTT. It specifies CASSQFMDRGVYSNQPQHF.

The genes are TRBV15 and TRBJ1-4; D ambiguous. V lost 3 bases and J lost 8, with 13 bases in between. Germline V CDR1 and CDR2: LNHNV, YYDKDF (reference sequence). CDR3 length: 14 residues. The CDR3 nucleotides are TGTGCCACCAGCAGGGGCGTAATCCGGGAAAAACTGTTTTTT. It yields the protein CATSRGVIREKLFF.

The genes are TRBV9 and TRBJ2-2; 11 nucleotides align to TRBD2. The CDR3 has 16 amino acids. V lost 4 bases to trimming and J lost 2 bases; unmatched junction nucleotides: 4. Germline CDR1 SGDLS, CDR2 YYNGEE. The CDR3 is CASSPLAGGNTGELFF. The CDR3 DNA sequence: TGTGCCAGCAGCCCCCTAGCGGGGGGTAACACCGGGGAGCTGTTTTTT.

The chain recombines TRBV2 with TRBJ1-2; tentative D call: TRBD1 (5 bases). This CDR3 contains 14 residues. V was clipped by 5 bases and J by 7 bases, with 17 bases between them. CDR1 SNHLY and CDR2 FYNNEI come from the germline V gene. The DNA of the CDR3 is TGTGCCAGCAGTAAGGGCCAGACAGCTTCTGGCTACACCTTC. Translation: CASSKGQTASGYTF.

This clone was recorded once. This chain uses TRBV6-5 with TRBJ1-5; possibly TRBD1 for D (5 bases). Deletions cut 8 bases from V and 9 bases from J, with 17 bases between. CDR3 length: 13 residues. Germline loops: CDR1 MNHEY, CDR2 SVGAGI. CDR3 region: CASFGGPGRPQHF. The CDR3 nucleotides read TGTGCCAGCTTTGGGGGACCTGGTCGGCCCCAGCATTTT.

This clone was counted a few times. This chain uses TRBV9 with TRBJ2-2; 8 positions match TRBD2. With 5 bases clipped from V and 6 bases from J, the junction kept 9 bases outside the gene matches. This CDR3 comprises 15 residues. Germline loops: CDR1 SGDLS, CDR2 YYNGEE. CDR3 in amino acids: CASSAGLVSSGELFF. As DNA, the CDR3 is TGTGCCAGCAGTGCGGGACTAGTGTCTTCCGGGGAGCTGTTTTTT. The whole variable domain, remainder taken from reference TRBV9 and TRBJ2-2, is DSGVTQTPKHLITATGQRVTLRCSPRSGDLSVYWYQQSLDQGLQFLIQYYNGEERAKGNILERFSAQQFPDLHSELNLSSLELGDSALYFCASSAGLVSSGELFFGEGSRLTVL.

This chain joins TRBV6-1 and TRBJ2-3; 9 bases align to TRBD2. Per the germline V gene, CDR1 is MNHNS and CDR2 is SASEGT. The V gene end was trimmed by 6 bases and the J gene end by 5 bases; junction bases not matched to a gene: 6. CDR3 size: 14 residues. CDR3 residues: CASRRGGSVDTQYF. The CDR3 nucleotides are TGTGCCAGCAGGCGGGGGGGGTCTGTAGATACGCAGTATTTT.

The chain has TRBV19 and TRBJ1-2; D remains ambiguous. This CDR3 spans 13 amino acids. The V gene's germline CDR1 is LNHDA and CDR2 SQIVND (reference sequence). Deletions cut 4 bases from V and 3 bases from J, with 9 bases between. This CDR3 is CASSRQVDYGYTF. The CDR3 bases are TGTGCCAGTAGTAGGCAGGTCGACTATGGCTACACCTTC.

The chain employs TRBV7-8 and TRBJ2-5, with D tentatively TRBD1 (5 bases). This CDR3 spans 12 amino acids. Trimming stripped 2 bases from V and 4 bases from J, with 5 bases between. Looked up from germline, CDR1 is SGHVS and CDR2 is FQNEAQ. The CDR3 is CASSLQGETQYF. CDR3 coding DNA: TGTGCCAGCAGCTTACAGGGAGAGACCCAGTACTTC. The whole variable domain, filled in from reference TRBV7-8 and TRBJ2-5, reads GAGVSQSPRYKVAKRGQDVALRCDPISGHVSLFWYQQALGQGPEFLTYFQNEAQLDKSGLPSDRFFAERPEGSVSTLKIQRTQQEDSAVYLCASSLQGETQYFGPGTRLLVL.

V usage is TRBV4-3 and J usage is TRBJ2-1, with D tentatively TRBD2 (7 bases). Trimming shortened V by 1 base and J by 15 bases, and 16 bases separated the two germline ends. The CDR3 has 13 residues. Germline V lookup: CDR1 LGHNA, CDR2 YSLEER. The CDR3 sequence: CASSQGWGGDMFF. Written as DNA, the CDR3 is TGCGCCAGCAGCCAAGGATGGGGGGGGGACATGTTCTTC.

The J gene is TRBJ2-3, the V gene TRBV7-2; maybe TRBD2 (6 bases). The CDR3 is made up of 16 amino acids. Germline V gene data show CDR1 as SGHTA and CDR2 as FQGNSA. V was pared by 1 base and J by 6 bases, with 17 bases between. The CDR3 DNA reads as TGTGCCAGCAGCTTAGTAGGCGGGGCGGGGTCGGATACGCAGTATTTT. As protein: CASSLVGGAGSDTQYF.

The V and J genes are TRBV30 and TRBJ1-6, with D tentatively TRBD1 (5 bases). CDR1 and CDR2 (germline): GTSNPN, SVGIG (reference sequence). Trimming removed 2 bases from V and 6 bases from J, with 11 bases in between. CDR3 size: 14 residues. The CDR3 loop reads CAWSPGLVNSPLHF. The DNA of the CDR3 is TGTGCCTGGAGTCCGGGACTAGTTAATTCACCCCTCCACTTT.

The chain carries TRBV29-1 and TRBJ1-2; TRBD1 agrees at 7 bases. This CDR3 has 15 residues. Germline CDR1 reads SQVTM; CDR2 reads ANQGSEA. Unmatched junction bases numbered 13, after V lost 3 bases and J lost 6 bases. As DNA, the CDR3 is TGCAGCGTTGATGCCGCAGGGACAGATATCCATGGCTACACCTTC. This codes for CSVDAAGTDIHGYTF.

The J gene is TRBJ2-3, the V gene TRBV28; 8 nucleotides line up with TRBD2. V lost 4 bases to trimming and J lost 1 base; unmatched junction nucleotides: 7. CDR1 is MDHEN and CDR2 is SYDVKM in the germline V gene. CDR3 size: 16 residues. The CDR3 coding sequence is TGTGCCAGCAGTTCCTGGACGGGGGGGGGCACAGATACGCAGTATTTT. Amino acids: CASSSWTGGGTDTQYF.

The V gene is TRBV7-9, the J gene TRBJ2-7; no firm D call. This CDR3 is 14 amino acids long. Trimming cost V 4 bases and J 0 bases, with 10 bases left between them. From germline, CDR1 is SEHNR and CDR2 FQNEAQ (reference sequence). CDR3 DNA: TGTGCCAGCAGCTGGGGTAGGAGCTCCTACGAGCAGTACTTC. As protein: CASSWGRSSYEQYF.

The V call is TRBV10-3, the J call TRBJ2-3; TRBD2 might be the D (6 bases). With 0 bases removed from V and 8 bases from J, the gap between germline ends came to 12 bases. The CDR3 totals 14 residues. Per germline, CDR1 ENHRY and CDR2 SYGVKD. CDR3 DNA: TGTGCCATCAGTGAGTCGACGGGACTTCTTACGCAGTATTTT. It specifies CAISESTGLLTQYF.

The chain couples TRBV7-6 to TRBJ1-1; D gene unclear. This CDR3 region has 14 residues. The germline V gene encodes CDR1 SGHVS and CDR2 FNYEAQ. Trimming took 2 bases from V and 0 from J, leaving 7 bases between them. CDR3 sequence: CASSLNRVNTEAFF. The CDR3 region has the DNA TGTGCCAGCAGCTTAAATAGGGTGAACACTGAAGCTTTCTTT.

The chain combines TRBV19 with TRBJ1-1, with 12 bases aligning to TRBD1. CDR3 size: 18 residues. Germline assignment: CDR1 LNHDA and CDR2 SQIVND (reference sequence). Trimming removed 5 bases from V and 1 base from J; junction bases left unmatched: 11. CDR3 region: CASSPRYGTGGGNTEAFF. The DNA for the CDR3 is TGTGCCAGTAGTCCAAGATACGGGACAGGGGGCGGGAACACTGAAGCTTTCTTT.

This chain links TRBV5-1 with TRBJ2-1, with D perhaps matching TRBD1 (6 bases). The CDR3 contains 15 residues. V lost 0 bases and J 0 bases, leaving 7 bases between the germline ends. Germline-derived CDR1 and CDR2 are SGHRS and YFSETQ. CDR3 region: CASSLAGHSYNEQFF. The CDR3 DNA sequence: TGCGCCAGCAGCTTGGCGGGACACTCCTACAATGAGCAGTTCTTC. The full variable domain, in which reference TRBV5-1 and TRBJ2-1 provide the parts outside the CDR3, is KAGVTQTPRYLIKTRGQQVTLSCSPISGHRSVSWYQQTPGQGLQFLFEYFSETQRNKGNFPGRFSGRQFSNSRSEMNVSTLELGDSALYLCASSLAGHSYNEQFFGPGTRLTVL.

The chain employs TRBV7-2 and TRBJ1-3, with D tentatively TRBD1 (6 bases). The CDR3 runs to 15 residues. Trimming removed 2 bases from V and 0 bases from J, with 8 bases in between. CDR1 and CDR2 (germline): SGHTA, FQGNSA. The CDR3 DNA reads as TGTGCCAGCAGCTTAACAGGGCTCTCTGGAAACACCATATATTTT. As protein: CASSLTGLSGNTIYF.

The CDR3 spells CASSPRTRGVYEQYF. The CDR3 nucleotides are TGTGCCAGCAGCCCACGAACAAGGGGGGTCTACGAGCAGTACTTC. This chain uses TRBV9 with TRBJ2-7; D may correspond to TRBD1 or TRBD2 (6 bases each). Germline CDR1 SGDLS, CDR2 YYNGEE. The CDR3 length is 15 residues. Trimming pared 4 bases from V and 3 bases from J, leaving 17 bases between.

The chain is built from TRBV7-2 and TRBJ2-5, with D tentatively TRBD2 (5 bases). With 5 bases removed from V and 2 bases from J, the gap between germline ends came to 12 bases. CDR1 is SGHTA and CDR2 is FQGNSA in the germline V gene. The CDR3 covers 14 residues. The CDR3 here is CASSGTRAQETQYF. The CDR3 nucleotides read TGTGCCAGCAGCGGCACGCGGGCTCAAGAGACCCAGTACTTC.

The chain links TRBV6-5 to TRBJ1-2; 7 bases align to TRBD1. The CDR3 extends over 14 amino acids. Looked up from germline, CDR1 is MNHEY and CDR2 is SVGAGI. The junction had 8 bases not matched to a gene; V was cut back by 6 bases and J by 4 bases. The CDR3 DNA sequence: TGTGCCAGCAGCAAGACAGGGATAGGCTATGGCTACACCTTC. This translates into CASSKTGIGYGYTF.